These T cell receptor beta chains were read from a single sample in a study of response to subunit inactivated influenza vaccine. TCRdb recomputed calls from the RT-PCR reads with MiXCR, one row per CDR3 protein. The sample consists of roughly 540,000 distinct CDR3 sequences, approximately 24% of them appearing once. These data were likewise used in another study, on T cells expressing NK-cell markers.

The material was CD4+ T cells sorted from PBMCs, obtained 11 to 12 days after vaccination. These receptors were collected from a man aged 50-60 years who received an inactivated influenza vaccine. Both conserved end residues are part of each CDR3. The order of the fields is clone size, J gene, D gene, V gene, CDR3 protein, CDR3 DNA. The D gene is left open where the match is weak. Some rows have no size entry. The others give once, few or many, or a class for an expanded clone.

size: many; J: TRBJ2-3; D: TRBD2; V: TRBV5-6; CDR3: CASSPFRREGTDTQYF; DNA: TGTGCCAGCAGCCCCTTCCGGCGGGAGGGCACAGATACGCAGTATTTT
size: .; J: TRBJ1-1; D: TRBD1; V: TRBV15; CDR3: CATTPDRANTEAFF; DNA: TGTGCCACCACTCCCGACAGGGCTAACACTGAAGCTTTCTTT
size: .; J: TRBJ2-1; D: TRBD2; V: TRBV24-1; CDR3: CATSDPGRAQHEQFF; DNA: TGTGCCACCAGTGACCCCGGGAGGGCTCAACATGAGCAGTTCTTC
size: many; J: TRBJ2-4; D: .; V: TRBV12-3/TRBV12-4; CDR3: CASSQTAQGIQYF; DNA: TGTGCCAGCAGCCAGACAGCCCAGGGCATTCAGTACTTC
size: few; J: TRBJ1-5; D: TRBD1; V: TRBV2; CDR3: CASSEIGQGHQPQHF; DNA: TGTGCCAGCAGTGAAATAGGACAGGGCCATCAGCCCCAGCATTTT
size: .; J: TRBJ2-7; D: .; V: TRBV5-1; CDR3: CASSALFQRANPSYEQYF; DNA: TGCGCCAGCAGCGCCCTCTTCCAGCGGGCGAACCCATCCTACGAGCAGTACTTC
size: few; J: TRBJ2-3; D: TRBD2; V: TRBV6-5; CDR3: CASSYPTSGGGTDTQYF; DNA: TGTGCCAGCAGTTACCCGACTAGCGGAGGAGGCACAGATACGCAGTATTTT
size: .; J: TRBJ2-6; D: TRBD1; V: TRBV29-1; CDR3: CSVTGGGANVLTF; DNA: TGCAGCGTAACAGGGGGTGGGGCCAACGTCCTGACTTTC
size: few; J: TRBJ2-3; D: TRBD2; V: TRBV6-2/TRBV6-3; CDR3: CASQWGGGTDTQYF; DNA: TGTGCCAGCCAGTGGGGGGGGGGCACAGATACGCAGTATTTT
size: few; J: TRBJ2-4; D: TRBD2; V: TRBV28; CDR3: CASSAASGGIKNIQYF; DNA: TGTGCCAGCAGTGCGGCTAGCGGGGGTATCAAAAACATTCAGTACTTC
size: .; J: TRBJ2-5; D: TRBD2; V: TRBV5-1; CDR3: CASSLPTGTGGKTQYF; DNA: TGCGCCAGCAGCCTACCAACCGGGACGGGAGGGAAGACCCAGTACTTC
size: many; J: TRBJ2-1; D: TRBD1; V: TRBV12-3/TRBV12-4; CDR3: CATRTGGEQFF; DNA: TGTGCCACTCGGACAGGGGGCGAGCAGTTCTTC
size: .; J: TRBJ2-7; D: TRBD1; V: TRBV7-9; CDR3: CASGVGQGDYEQYF; DNA: TGTGCCAGCGGTGTTGGCCAGGGGGATTACGAGCAGTACTTC
size: .; J: TRBJ2-5; D: TRBD1; V: TRBV14; CDR3: CASSPRGRRETQYF; DNA: TGTGCCAGCAGCCCCAGGGGGCGCAGGGAGACCCAGTACTTC
size: .; J: TRBJ2-1; D: .; V: TRBV19; CDR3: CASSIVARFSYNEQFF; DNA: TGTGCCAGTAGTATAGTGGCCAGGTTCTCCTACAATGAGCAGTTCTTC
size: .; J: TRBJ1-5; D: .; V: TRBV30; CDR3: CAWSVRGYSNQPQHF; DNA: TGTGCCTGGAGTGTACGGGGATATAGCAATCAGCCCCAGCATTTT
size: .; J: TRBJ2-7; D: .; V: TRBV28; CDR3: CASSLSAGLDF; DNA: TGTGCCAGCAGTTTATCGGCCGGGCTGGACTTC
size: few; J: TRBJ1-4; D: .; V: TRBV10-3; CDR3: CAISESGFREKLFF; DNA: TGTGCCATCAGTGAGTCAGGGTTTCGTGAAAAACTGTTTTTT
size: .; J: TRBJ2-7; D: .; V: TRBV7-9; CDR3: CASSPPGRDRTYEQYF; DNA: TGTGCCAGCAGCCCCCCTGGCCGGGACCGTACCTACGAGCAGTACTTC
size: .; J: TRBJ2-1; D: TRBD2; V: TRBV12-3/TRBV12-4; CDR3: CASSLRASGGLGDEQFF; DNA: TGTGCCAGCAGTTTGAGAGCTAGCGGGGGATTGGGAGATGAGCAGTTCTTC
size: .; J: TRBJ1-6; D: TRBD1; V: TRBV11-2; CDR3: CASSLDGQGAYNSPLHF; DNA: TGTGCCAGCAGCTTAGATGGACAGGGAGCATATAATTCACCCCTCCACTTT
size: .; J: TRBJ2-7; D: .; V: TRBV11-2; CDR3: CASSFTGTHSYEQYF; DNA: TGTGCCAGCAGCTTCACCGGGACGCACTCCTACGAGCAGTACTTC
size: few; J: TRBJ1-1; D: .; V: TRBV20-1; CDR3: CSGQVLINTEAFF; DNA: TGCAGTGGCCAGGTCCTAATTAACACTGAAGCTTTCTTT
size: .; J: TRBJ1-2; D: .; V: TRBV15; CDR3: CATSPIPQGNYGYTF; DNA: TGTGCCACCAGCCCGATTCCCCAGGGGAACTATGGCTACACCTTC
size: .; J: TRBJ2-2; D: .; V: TRBV4-3; CDR3: CASSRDRRITGELFF; DNA: TGCGCCAGCAGTCGCGACAGGAGAATCACCGGGGAGCTGTTTTTT
size: few; J: TRBJ2-1; D: .; V: TRBV18; CDR3: CASSPLLRDEQFF; DNA: TGTGCCAGCTCACCACTTCTTCGTGATGAGCAGTTCTTC
size: .; J: TRBJ2-2; D: .; V: TRBV20-1; CDR3: CSALSPPAGELFF; DNA: TGCAGTGCTCTCTCACCGCCGGCCGGGGAGCTGTTTTTT
size: few; J: TRBJ2-2; D: TRBD2; V: TRBV7-3; CDR3: CASSKWGTSGSEGTGELFF; DNA: TGTGCCAGCAGCAAATGGGGGACTAGCGGGAGTGAGGGGACCGGGGAGCTGTTTTTT